The rows below give T cell receptor beta chains drawn from one sample of a study of blood T cell repertoires in COVID-19. Clones were sequenced by immunoSEQ multiplex PCR, and TCRdb holds only the in-frame ones, with some missing. Counted here are 65,000 to 70,000 clones, roughly three quarters occurring once; the ten biggest clones make up around 9.2%. Sequencing was done on a sample of peripheral blood. The receptors stem from a human donor in a cohort sampled during active COVID-19. Both conserved end residues are part of each CDR3. Fields, in order: V gene, J gene, CDR3 protein.

TRBV29-1	TRBJ1-3	CSVVTGFGNTIYF
TRBV5-8	TRBJ2-7	CASSPWDREYEQYF
TRBV20-1	TRBJ2-7	CSARTIYEQYF
TRBV6-2/TRBV6-3	TRBJ1-6	CASSYYSNNSPLHF
TRBV5-3	TRBJ2-1	CARSINTGAHNEQFF
TRBV19	TRBJ2-5	CASSPPFAAGAQYF
TRBV4-1	TRBJ1-2	CASSRQGQGTYGYTF
TRBV7-9	TRBJ2-7	CASSPSGVGDLSSYEQYF
TRBV10-3	TRBJ1-1	CAIRDTQGLLGAFF
TRBV7-2	TRBJ1-6	CASSLVPPGASSYNSPLHF
TRBV6-5	TRBJ2-1	CASRDFSNEQFF
TRBV5-5	TRBJ1-3	CASSARGISGNTIYF
TRBV5-1	TRBJ1-1	CASSSTGQNAEAFF
TRBV5-4	TRBJ2-2	CASSPGTGELFF
TRBV12-3/TRBV12-4	TRBJ2-1	CASASGTIEQFF
TRBV2	TRBJ2-7	CASSKTWDTPYEQYF
TRBV18	TRBJ2-7	CASSPYRTTYEQYF
TRBV7-6	TRBJ2-7	CARNGGADYEQYF
TRBV13	TRBJ2-7	CASSPTLDRSYEQYF
TRBV30	TRBJ2-4	CAWSVGRDIQYF
TRBV28	TRBJ2-1	CASSSPSLDRGVIHNDYNEQFF
TRBV6-1	TRBJ2-7	CASSEAQFYEQYF
TRBV10-3	TRBJ2-1	CAISELDRGSYNEQFF
TRBV19	TRBJ1-5	CASGRANSNQPQHF
TRBV5-8	TRBJ2-7	CASSSNRASGFYEQYF
TRBV9	TRBJ2-2	CASSVAGGANTGELFF
TRBV12-3/TRBV12-4	TRBJ2-2	CASRVAGAGELFF
TRBV7-9	TRBJ1-6	CASTLTGNNSPLHF
TRBV7-2	TRBJ2-3	CASSLDNTDTQYF
TRBV10-3	TRBJ2-7	CASGTGGKEQYF
TRBV24-1	TRBJ1-3	CATSDWTENTIYF
TRBV28	TRBJ1-2	CASTLMTGPYGYTF
TRBV27	TRBJ1-3	CASSVGQPGSGNTIYF
TRBV11-2	TRBJ1-3	CASTIGQGATGNTIYF
TRBV4-3	TRBJ1-2	CASSQVARDGLGYGYTF
TRBV4-1	TRBJ2-1	CASSQEISNNEQFF
TRBV30	TRBJ1-5	CAWSVQQGFVQPQHF
TRBV7-8	TRBJ2-5	CASSPGTGSIGETQYF
TRBV28	TRBJ1-2	CASSFRGTGVFYYGYTF
TRBV28	TRBJ1-1	CASSQAALNTEAFF
TRBV3-1/TRBV3-2	TRBJ2-1	CASSQDTGSHNEQFF
TRBV28	TRBJ1-2	CASSPTFKGRGTYYGYTF
TRBV6-6	TRBJ1-4	CASSYGQRNEKLFF
TRBV10-2	TRBJ2-5	CASSEGTGGRETQYF
TRBV18	TRBJ2-1	CASSPPARSNEQFF
TRBV5-4	TRBJ1-3	CASSSGGFSGNTIYF
TRBV16	TRBJ2-1	CATTAGGGSDNEQFF
TRBV7-3	TRBJ2-2	CASSLTGGGRGTGELFF
TRBV5-6	TRBJ2-7	CASSLLEGAPEQYF
TRBV19	TRBJ2-7	CASSAALERGFYSEQYF
TRBV27	TRBJ2-2	CASSLGAHRTGELFF
TRBV19	TRBJ1-1	CASSIQMGSTEAFF
TRBV4-3	TRBJ2-7	CASSQEWAGDSSYEQYF
TRBV6-5	TRBJ2-5	CASSLDRRGETQYF
TRBV3-1/TRBV3-2	TRBJ1-4	CASQRRGTNEKLFF
TRBV28	TRBJ1-1	CASSLGTRQAFF
TRBV28	TRBJ2-7	CASSLTGTGWEQYF
TRBV29-1	TRBJ1-2	CSVEDRPRIGGYTF
TRBV5-1	TRBJ1-4	CASSPGRGTNEKLFF
TRBV4-1	TRBJ2-1	CASSRGQGAGNEQFF